This T cell receptor (beta chain) comes out of a study of shared clonotypes between healthy human individuals. As processed by the authors: Filtering differed because ImmunoSEQ produced junction-only sequences that carried no quality scores. TCRdb's copy holds only in-frame clones and misses some; the assay was immunoSEQ multiplex PCR. That table furnishes V, J and clone size, whereas the DNA furnished D and trimming. The data hold 1.5 million to 2.5 million clones, with around 96% observed a single time. Selected positively for CCR7 and CD45RO-negative, naive CD8 cells excluded terminally differentiated effector memory CD45RA+ cells. CDR3 size: 17 residues. Germline CDR1 and CDR2: SGHAT and FQNNGV. Trimming took 3 bases from V and 0 from J; bases not matched to a gene: 4.

V usage is TRBV11-2 and J usage is TRBJ2-2; 10 bases map to TRBD2. Sample: naive CD8+ T cells sorted from blood. The clonotype comes from a man aged 18-30 years in good health. Written as DNA, the CDR3 is TGTGCCAGCAGCTTGGGACTAGCGTACGCGAACACCGGGGAGCTGTTTTTT. This gives the protein CASSLGLAYANTGELFF.